This TCR beta chain was observed in a study of cytomegalovirus exposure and HLA in healthy donors. About the study: An early data release held tens of millions of unique TCRs from HLA-typed donors.

The V and J ends lost 5 bases and 5 bases, in that order; junction bases with no gene match: 10. Germline V CDR1 and CDR2: SGHTA, FQGNSA. CDR3 size: 16 residues. This PCR relied on a set of 60 Vbeta primers and 13 Jbeta primers. Clones were read by immunoSEQ multiplex PCR, and TCRdb kept only the in-frame ones, dropping some. The sample has over 100,000 clones; approximately 74% are singletons. The sample was PBMCs. The receptor was isolated from a male donor in good health and CMV-seronegative. This rearrangement joins TRBV7-2 to TRBJ2-7, with TRBD2 identical over 12 bases. CDR3 residues: CASSQLQLAGGNEQYF. CDR3 coding DNA: TGTGCCAGCAGCCAACTACAGCTAGCGGGAGGGAACGAGCAGTACTTC. The whole variable domain, filled in from reference TRBV7-2 and TRBJ2-7, reads GAGVSQSPSNKVTEKGKDVELRCDPISGHTALYWYRQSLGQGLEFLIYFQGNSAPDKSGLPSDRFSAERTGGSVSTLTIQRTQQEDSAVYLCASSQLQLAGGNEQYFGPGTRLTVT.